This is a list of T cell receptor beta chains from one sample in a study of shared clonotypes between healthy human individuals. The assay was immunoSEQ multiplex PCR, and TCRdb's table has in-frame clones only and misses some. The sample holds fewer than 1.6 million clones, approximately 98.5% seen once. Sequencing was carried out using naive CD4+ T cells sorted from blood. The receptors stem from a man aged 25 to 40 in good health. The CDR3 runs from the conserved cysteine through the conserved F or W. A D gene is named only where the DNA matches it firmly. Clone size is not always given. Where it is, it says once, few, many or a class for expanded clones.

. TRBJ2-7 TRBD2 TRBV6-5 CASSPSGSGTYEQYF TGTGCCAGCAGTCCTAGCGGGAGTGGGACCTACGAGCAGTACTTC
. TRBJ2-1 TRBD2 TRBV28 CASSPRTSGRAGHVNEQFF TGTGCCAGCAGTCCCCGGACTAGCGGGAGGGCCGGACATGTCAATGAGCAGTTCTTC
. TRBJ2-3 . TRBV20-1 CSAARGTQYF TGCAGTGCTGCCCGTGGAACGCAGTATTTT
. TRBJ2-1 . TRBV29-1 CSVEQGGASSYNEQFF TGCAGCGTTGAACAGGGCGGGGCTAGCTCCTACAATGAGCAGTTCTTC
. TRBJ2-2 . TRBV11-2 CASSAGLRTGELFF TGTGCCAGCAGCGCAGGGTTGCGAACCGGGGAGCTGTTTTTT
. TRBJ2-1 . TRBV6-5 CASSSPVGGNEQFF TGTGCCAGCAGTTCTCCCGTCGGCGGCAATGAGCAGTTCTTC
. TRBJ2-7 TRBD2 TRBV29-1 CSVEDGGSGSLPYEQYF TGCAGCGTTGAAGATGGGGGTAGCGGGAGTCTACCCTACGAGCAGTACTTC
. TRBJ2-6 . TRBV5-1 CASSLAAPGANVLTF TGCGCCAGCAGCTTGGCGGCTCCTGGGGCCAACGTCCTGACTTTC
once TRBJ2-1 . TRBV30 CAWSARVIYNEQFF TGTGCCTGGAGTGCCAGGGTCATTTACAATGAGCAGTTCTTC
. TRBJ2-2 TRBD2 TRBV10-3 CAIREREGANGELFF TGTGCCATCAGAGAGCGGGAGGGCGCGAACGGGGAGCTGTTTTTT
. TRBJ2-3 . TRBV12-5 CASGGELGDTQYF TGTGCTAGTGGCGGGGAGTTAGGGGATACGCAGTATTTT
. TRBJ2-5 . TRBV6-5 CASRKDSQETQYF TGTGCCAGCAGAAAGGACAGCCAAGAGACCCAGTACTTC
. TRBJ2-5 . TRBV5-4 CASRRGAVETQYF TGTGCCAGCAGGAGGGGGGCGGTGGAGACCCAGTACTTC
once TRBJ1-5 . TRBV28 CASSWGDNNQPQHF TGTGCCAGCAGTTGGGGGGACAACAATCAGCCCCAGCATTTT
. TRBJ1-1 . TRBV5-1 CASSLGQVGTEAFF TGCGCCAGCAGCTTAGGGCAGGTGGGGACTGAAGCTTTCTTT
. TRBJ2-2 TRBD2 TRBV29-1 CSVEGGEAPDTGELFF TGCAGCGTTGAGGGGGGGGAAGCCCCCGACACCGGGGAGCTGTTTTTT
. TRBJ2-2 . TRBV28 CASSVAGWAGELFF TGTGCCAGCAGTGTCGCAGGCTGGGCCGGGGAGCTGTTTTTT
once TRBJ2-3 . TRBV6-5 CASRPDNTDTQYF TGTGCCAGCAGACCGGACAACACAGATACGCAGTATTTT
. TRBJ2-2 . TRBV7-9 CASSASGLRTGELFF TGTGCCAGCAGCGCTTCGGGACTTAGGACCGGGGAGCTGTTTTTT
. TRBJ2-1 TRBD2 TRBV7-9 CASSLGLAGYNEQFF TGTGCCAGCAGCTTAGGACTAGCGGGATACAATGAGCAGTTCTTC
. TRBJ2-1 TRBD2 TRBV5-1 CASSAPLGLAGAGAWEQFF TGCGCCAGCAGCGCCCCTTTAGGACTAGCGGGTGCAGGGGCATGGGAGCAGTTCTTC
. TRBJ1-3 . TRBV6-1 CASSTDPGNTIYF TGTGCCAGCAGCACCGATCCCGGAAACACCATATATTTT
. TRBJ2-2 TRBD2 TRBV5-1 CASSLLSAGGTGELFF TGCGCCAGCAGCTTGTTATCAGCGGGAGGCACCGGGGAGCTGTTTTTT
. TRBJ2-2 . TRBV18 CASSPLSANTGELFF TGTGCCAGCTCACCGCTATCCGCGAACACCGGGGAGCTGTTTTTT
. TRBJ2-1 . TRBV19 CATTQYNEQFF TGTGCCACCACCCAATACAATGAGCAGTTCTTC
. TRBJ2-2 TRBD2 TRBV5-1 CASSAKRGTNTGELFF TGCGCCAGCAGCGCAAAGCGGGGGACGAACACCGGGGAGCTGTTTTTT
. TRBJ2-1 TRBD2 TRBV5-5 CASSSVAGGPNEQFF TGTGCCAGCAGCTCCGTAGCGGGAGGGCCGAATGAGCAGTTCTTC
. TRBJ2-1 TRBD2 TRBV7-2 CASSRRTSNEQFF TGTGCCAGCAGCCGACGGACTAGCAATGAGCAGTTCTTC
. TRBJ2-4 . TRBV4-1 CASSQEQGVVQYF TGCGCCAGCAGCCAAGAACAAGGGGTCGTTCAGTACTTC
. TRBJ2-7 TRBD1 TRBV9 CASSVAGQELYEQYF TGTGCCAGCAGCGTAGCTGGACAGGAACTCTACGAGCAGTACTTC
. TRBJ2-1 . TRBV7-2 CASSARTNLRAEQFF TGTGCCAGCAGCGCCCGGACTAACCTCCGGGCTGAGCAGTTCTTC